Below, one TCR beta chain is given with its context. Its antigen is not known. Germline is not matched at one junction end, which may reflect a read error. In the authors' methods: ImmunoSEQ sequences covered only the junction and lacked quality scores; filtering therefore differed. Sequencing used immunoSEQ multiplex PCR; TCRdb keeps in-frame clones, though not all of them. The D gene and trimming were derived from the DNA, and the V and J assignments and clone size from that table. This sample has fewer than 650,000 clones; around 78% occur once, and the top ten carry 10% to 15%. Adult donors, all healthy and HIV-negative, had no recent acute infections or vaccinations. The data derive from a study of shared clonotypes between healthy human individuals. Looking at the study overall: The donor group consisted of two women and three men, aged 18 to 49.

Points from the study as a whole: Blood was the sole source, and tissue repertoires probably differ.

CDR3 length equals 14 residues. CDR1 is MNHEY and CDR2 is SVGAGI in the germline V gene. This rearrangement joins TRBV6-5 to TRBJ1-5; no clear D gene. The source material was PBMCs. The TCR comes from a woman aged 40 to 49 in good health. Some clones in this sample may be carry-over from other donors' samples. The DNA for the CDR3 is TGTGCCGGCAGTCCGGGCCAGAGCAATCAGCCCCAGCATTTT. This sequence encodes CAGSPGQSNQPQHF.